Presented here are 6 T cell receptor beta chains from one specimen sequenced in a study of T cell changes during pregnancy in multiple sclerosis. Here immunoSEQ multiplex PCR was the method, and the copy in TCRdb shows in-frame clones only, minus some. In the table there are about 61,000 clones, just under 90% of which are singletons. The sample consisted of peripheral blood, taken in the first trimester of pregnancy. These TCRs come from a female donor in good health, enrolled as a control in a pregnancy study.

Only one count was recorded for this clone. The chain recombines TRBV7-3 with TRBJ1-1; 11 bases map to TRBD1. V shed 2 bases, J shed 2 bases, and the junction held 7 bases outside the gene matches. The CDR3 covers 17 residues. Germline V CDR1 and CDR2: SGHTA, FQGTGA. CDR3 residues: CASSLLDRGHENTEAFF. The CDR3 bases are TGTGCCAGCAGCTTACTGGACAGGGGGCACGAAAACACTGAAGCTTTCTTT. The complete variable domain, with remaining parts taken from reference TRBV7-3 and TRBJ1-1, reads GAGVSQTPSNKVTEKGKYVELRCDPISGHTALYWYRQSLGQGPEFLIYFQGTGAADDSGLPNDRFFAVRPEGSVSTLKIQRTERGDSAVYLCASSLLDRGHENTEAFFGQGTRLTVV.

The chain uses TRBV4-3 and TRBJ2-7; 10 positions match TRBD2. Trimming at V came to 0 bases and at J to 3 bases, leaving 8 bases not matched to a gene. The CDR3 has 17 amino acids. Germline V gene sequence: CDR1 LGHNA, CDR2 YSLEER. The DNA of the CDR3 is TGCGCCAGCAGCCAAGATCAAAGCGGGGGGGGTGACTACGAGCAGTACTTC. It translates to CASSQDQSGGGDYEQYF.

The chain recombines TRBV7-9 with TRBJ1-4; 7 bases are shared with TRBD1. The germline gives CDR1 SEHNR, CDR2 FQNEAQ (reference sequence). CDR3 size: 14 residues. V lost 1 base to trimming and J lost 5 bases; unmatched junction nucleotides: 1. The CDR3 bases are TGTGCCAGCAGCTTAGGCAGGGGGAATGAAAAACTGTTTTTT. Translation gives CASSLGRGNEKLFF. Filled out from reference TRBV7-9 and TRBJ1-4, the complete variable domain reads DTGVSQNPRHKITKRGQNVTFRCDPISEHNRLYWYRQTLGQGPEFLTYFQNEAQLEKSRLLSDRFSAERPKGSFSTLEIQRTEQGDSAMYLCASSLGRGNEKLFFGSGTQLSVL.

This rearrangement joins TRBV7-2 to TRBJ1-6, with TRBD1 matching 7 bases. Germline V lookup: CDR1 SGHTA, CDR2 FQGNSA. V lost 5 bases and J lost 7; bases outside the gene matches: 11. This CDR3 comprises 16 residues. DNA of the CDR3: TGTGCCAGCAGCACGAACGCCAGGGGGGCGAATTCACCCCTCCACTTT. Protein sequence: CASSTNARGANSPLHF.

The V call is TRBV4-3, the J call TRBJ1-2; 7 bases are a match to TRBD1. Germline CDR1 and CDR2: LGHNA and YSLEER. Losses at the gene ends were 1 base for V and 6 bases for J; bases not matched to a gene: 14. This CDR3 spans 17 amino acids. This CDR3 is CASSQASSGQVPDGYTF. As DNA, the CDR3 is TGCGCCAGCAGCCAAGCCTCCAGCGGACAGGTTCCCGATGGCTACACCTTC.

The chain links TRBV2 to TRBJ2-2; no definite D call. CDR1 and CDR2 (germline): SNHLY, FYNNEI. The CDR3 length is 12 residues. Between the trimmed V and J ends, which lost 7 bases and 3 bases, there was a span of 6 bases. The CDR3, as DNA: TGTGCCAGCATAACAGACACCGGGGAGCTGTTTTTT. Protein sequence: CASITDTGELFF.